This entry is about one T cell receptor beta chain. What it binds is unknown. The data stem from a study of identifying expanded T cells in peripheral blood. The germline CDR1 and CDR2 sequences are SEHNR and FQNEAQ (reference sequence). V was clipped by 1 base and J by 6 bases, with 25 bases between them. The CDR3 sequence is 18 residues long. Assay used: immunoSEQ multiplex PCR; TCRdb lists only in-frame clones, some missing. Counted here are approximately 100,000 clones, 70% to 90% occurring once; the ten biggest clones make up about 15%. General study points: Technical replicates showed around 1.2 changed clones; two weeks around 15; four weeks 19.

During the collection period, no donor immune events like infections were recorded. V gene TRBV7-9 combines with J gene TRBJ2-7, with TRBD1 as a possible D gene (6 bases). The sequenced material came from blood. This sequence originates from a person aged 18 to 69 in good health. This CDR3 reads CASSLVRWGQFGDFEQYF. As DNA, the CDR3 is TGTGCCAGCAGCTTAGTGAGATGGGGACAATTTGGAGATTTCGAGCAGTACTTC.